The present TCR beta chain was sequenced within a study of T-cell memory formation after mild COVID-19. Study-wide background: Clusters were largely donor specific.

The CDR3 extends over 15 amino acids. J was trimmed by 3 bases and V by 5 bases; bases with no gene match: 8. Germline loops: CDR1 LNHDA, CDR2 SQIVND (reference sequence). TCRdb called the 5' RACE reads again in MiXCR, with one record for every CDR3 protein. The sample shows over 350,000 distinct CDR3 sequences, 24% of them seen only once. The rearrangement uses TRBV19 and TRBJ2-7; 9 nucleotides agree with TRBD1. Sequenced: PBMCs or a T cell subset sorted from them (not recorded which). This receptor was obtained from an adult woman who had mild COVID-19 (a few samples of this study predate the infection). Cell type and time point are not known. CDR3 in amino acids: CASSFPGQGVYEQYF. In DNA form, the CDR3 reads TGTGCCAGTAGTTTTCCGGGACAGGGAGTCTACGAGCAGTACTTC.